The present T cell receptor (beta chain) was sequenced within a study of blood T cell repertoires in COVID-19. Study overall: The United States, Italy and Spain supplied acute and convalescent COVID-19 samples.

Germline V gene lookup returns CDR1 SGHTA and CDR2 FQGNSA. The CDR3 is 16 residues long. V lost 1 base to trimming and J lost 4 bases, with 16 bases between them. As originally analysed: The authors estimated nucleated cell counts from reference gene primer amplification. Sequencing was performed with immunoSEQ multiplex PCR; in TCRdb, only in-frame clones are kept and a portion is missing. That table gives V, J and clone size, and the DNA gave D and trimming. This sample carries over 200,000 clones, 88% of them seen once, and the ten largest clones take 0.7%. Material for sequencing was peripheral blood. V is TRBV7-2 and J is TRBJ1-2; D is unclear. This clonotype was obtained from a human donor in a cohort sampled during active COVID-19. CDR3 sequence: CASSLEVSGLGYGYTF. CDR3 DNA: TGTGCCAGCAGCTTAGAGGTCAGCGGGTTGGGCTATGGCTACACCTTC.